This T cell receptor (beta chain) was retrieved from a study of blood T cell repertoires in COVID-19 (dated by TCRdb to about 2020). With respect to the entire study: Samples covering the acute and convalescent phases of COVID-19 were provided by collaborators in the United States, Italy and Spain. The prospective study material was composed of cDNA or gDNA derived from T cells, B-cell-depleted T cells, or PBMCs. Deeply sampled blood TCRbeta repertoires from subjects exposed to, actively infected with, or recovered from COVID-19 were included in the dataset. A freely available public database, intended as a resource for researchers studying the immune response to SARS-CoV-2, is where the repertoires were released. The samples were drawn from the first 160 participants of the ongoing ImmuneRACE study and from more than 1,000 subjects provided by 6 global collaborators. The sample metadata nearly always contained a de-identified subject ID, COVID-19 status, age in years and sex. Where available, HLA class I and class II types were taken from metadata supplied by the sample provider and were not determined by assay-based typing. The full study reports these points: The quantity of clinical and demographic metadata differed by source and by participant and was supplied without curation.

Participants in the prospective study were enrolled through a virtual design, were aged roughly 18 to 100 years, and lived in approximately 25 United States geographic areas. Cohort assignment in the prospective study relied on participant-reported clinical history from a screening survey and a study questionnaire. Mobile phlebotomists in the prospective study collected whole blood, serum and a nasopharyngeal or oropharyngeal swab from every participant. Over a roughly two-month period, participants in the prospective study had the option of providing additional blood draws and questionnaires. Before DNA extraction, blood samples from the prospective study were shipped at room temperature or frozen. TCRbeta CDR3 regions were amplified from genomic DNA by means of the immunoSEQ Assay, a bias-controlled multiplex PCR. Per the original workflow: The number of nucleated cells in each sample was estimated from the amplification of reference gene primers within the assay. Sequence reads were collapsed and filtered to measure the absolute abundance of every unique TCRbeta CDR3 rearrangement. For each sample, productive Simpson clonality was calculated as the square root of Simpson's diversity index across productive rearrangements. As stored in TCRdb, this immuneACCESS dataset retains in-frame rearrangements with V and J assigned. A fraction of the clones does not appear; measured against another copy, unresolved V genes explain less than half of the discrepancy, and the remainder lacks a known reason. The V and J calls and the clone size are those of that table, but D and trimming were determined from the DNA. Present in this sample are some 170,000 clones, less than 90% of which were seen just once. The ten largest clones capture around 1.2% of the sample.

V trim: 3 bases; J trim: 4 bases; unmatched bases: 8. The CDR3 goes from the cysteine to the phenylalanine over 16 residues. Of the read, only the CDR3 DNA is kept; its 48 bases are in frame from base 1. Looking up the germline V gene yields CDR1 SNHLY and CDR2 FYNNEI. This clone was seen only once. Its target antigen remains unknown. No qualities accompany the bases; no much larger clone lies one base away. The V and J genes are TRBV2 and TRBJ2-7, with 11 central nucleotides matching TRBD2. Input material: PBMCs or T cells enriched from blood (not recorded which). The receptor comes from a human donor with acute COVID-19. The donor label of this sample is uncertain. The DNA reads TGTGCCAGCAGTGATGGTAGCGGGGGGGCGATATACGAGCAGTACTTC. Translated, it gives CASSDGSGGAIYEQYF.